These 8 T cell receptor beta chains were sequenced from one sample in a study of tumor-infiltrating lymphocytes in primary liver carcinoma. From roughly 18-30 mg of unsorted bulk tissue, DNA and RNA were co-extracted together. A primer matching the constant region was used to make TCR beta cDNA from 500 to 600 ng of total RNA. Employing slightly modified ARM-PCR, three nested multiplex PCR rounds were run, and these gave rise to the TCR beta libraries. It was with TRBV1-TRBV30 forward primers and a C-beta reverse primer that the first two PCR rounds were run, at about 10 cycles each. TCRdb itself ran the multiplex PCR reads through MiXCR, one entry per CDR3 protein. The sample lists roughly 100,000 distinct CDR3 sequences, 80% to 85% seen once, with approximately 20% in the top ten. The sample comprised liver tumor tissue from sampling region 3. Stated subset: tumor region T3, left-lateral pole. The receptor set was obtained from a man between 40 and 49 years old with primary liver carcinoma and hepatitis B virus infection.

Note on this clonotype: One end of the junction varies from germline; a read error may be responsible. This chain connects TRBV6-8 to TRBJ1-2; D might be TRBD1 (5 bases). The CDR3 loop spans 18 amino acids. Germline-derived CDR1 and CDR2 are MNHGY and SAAAGT. The CDR3 DNA reads TGTGCCAACAGTTATCCGGCGAGTGCGTACAGGATGAACTATGGCTACACCTTC. It translates to CANSYPASAYRMNYGYTF.

A remark on this clonotype: The junction does not match germline at one end; this may be a read error. CDR3 in DNA: TGTGTCAGCAGTTTAGGTGGCAGACCAAGACACTATGGCTACACCTTC. Its translation: CVSSLGGRPRHYGYTF. V usage is TRBV12-3 or TRBV12-4 and J usage is TRBJ1-2; D gene ambiguous. This CDR3 comprises 16 residues.

Details on this clonotype: The CDR3 does not end in the conserved phenylalanine or tryptophan, so this is likely a read error. This chain joins TRBV12-3 or TRBV12-4 and TRBJ2-5; 7 bases line up with TRBD2. V trimming: 10 bases; J trimming: 7 bases; junction bases outside the gene matches: 15. This CDR3 comprises 14 residues. The CDR3 region has the DNA TGTGCCAACATCCCTCGGGAGGATCTGTTGACCCAGTACTAC. It yields the protein CANIPREDLLTQYY.

The DNA for the CDR3 is TGTGCCAGCAGCCCCAGACTTGGAGTAGCCACTGAAGCTTTCTTT. Translation gives CASSPRLGVATEAFF. The rearrangement uses TRBV14 and TRBJ1-1; D ambiguous. The germline gives CDR1 SGHDN, CDR2 FVKESK. The CDR3 spans 15 residues. Deletions cut 4 bases from V and 4 bases from J, with 16 bases between.

This chain joins TRBV6-2 or TRBV6-3 and TRBJ2-1, with 7 bases fitting TRBD2. This CDR3 spans 14 amino acids. Germline CDR1 and CDR2: MNHEY and SVGEGT. V lost 9 bases to trimming and J lost 6 bases; unmatched junction nucleotides: 11. CDR3 region: CARSGLAEINEQFF. The CDR3, as DNA: TGTGCCAGGAGTGGTCTAGCGGAAATCAATGAGCAGTTCTTC.

To note about this clonotype: Being one base from a much bigger clone, this may be a read error. The gene calls are TRBV28 and TRBJ1-1; tentatively, D is TRBD1 (6 bases). This CDR3 has 14 residues. Germline-derived CDR1 and CDR2 are MDHEN and SYDVKM. V lost 11 bases, J lost 4 bases, and 20 bases lay in between. CDR3: CAGKRTGLATEAFF. The CDR3 DNA reads TGTGCCGGGAAAAGAACAGGGCTTGCCACTGAAGCTTTCTTT. Based on the CDR3 plus reference TRBV28 and TRBJ1-1, the full variable domain is DVKVTQSSRYLVKRTGEKVFLECVQDMDHENMFWYRQDPGLGLRLIYFSYDVKMKEKGDIPEGYSVSREKKERFSLILESASTNQTSMYLCAGKRTGLATEAFFGQGTRLTVV.

This clonotype appeared a single time. Mismatch with germline at one junction end may stem from a read error. The V call is TRBV5-4, the J call TRBJ2-3, with a possible D match to TRBD2 (6 bases). This CDR3 has 16 amino acids. Looked up from germline, CDR1 is SGHNT and CDR2 is YYREEE (reference sequence). CDR3: CTISLLAGGPTDTQCF. The CDR3 nucleotides read TGTACCATCAGCTTGCTCGCAGGAGGGCCCACAGATACGCAGTGTTTT.

As to this clonotype: It is unclear where the CDR3 begins or ends on the DNA, so no DNA is shown, and the CDR3 is as TCRdb lists it. The chain recombines TRBV7-8 with TRBJ2-3; no DNA check was done on the table's D call, TRBD2. Looked up from germline, CDR1 is SGHVS and CDR2 is FQNEAQ. The CDR3 is made up of 20 amino acids, end residues included. The CDR3 is CASSLWVGSGIALKINTQYF.